These 29 T cell receptor beta chains share one sample of origin, sequenced in a study of beta chain features in type 1 diabetes. Study outcomes and limitations: Researchers report that Type 1 diabetes patients had moderately but significantly shorter TCRB CDR3s across all four CD4+ subsets.

TCRB transcripts that were expressed got sequenced, as all of the isolated RNA had been reverse transcribed. Clones were read by immunoSEQ multiplex PCR, and TCRdb kept only the in-frame ones, dropping some. The repertoire holds some 350,000 clones, around 9.6% seen once, with about 0.6% in the top ten. The antigens of these receptors remain unknown. Sample: central memory CD4+ T cells from blood. These receptors originate from a man aged 30 to 45 with type 1 diabetes.

The chain has TRBV18 and TRBJ1-2; D is perhaps TRBD1 (6 bases). The CDR3 is 15 amino acids. CDR1 is KGHSH and CDR2 is LQKENI in the germline V gene. Trimming left V 4 bases short and J 1 base short, with 13 bases between. The CDR3 region has the DNA TGTGCCAGCTCACAGGAAACAGGGAGTAACTATGGCTACACCTTC. This codes for CASSQETGSNYGYTF.

This clone was seen ten or more times. The rearrangement joins TRBV18 to TRBJ1-4; D call uncertain. Germline V gene sequence: CDR1 KGHSH, CDR2 LQKENI. This CDR3 contains 15 residues. V was cut by 4 bases and J by 0 bases, with 9 bases left in between. The CDR3 protein is CASSLYGTTNEKLFF. The CDR3 DNA is TGTGCCAGCTCACTCTACGGAACAACTAATGAAAAACTGTTTTTT. Filled out from reference TRBV18 and TRBJ1-4, the complete variable domain reads NAGVMQNPRHLVRRRGQEARLRCSPMKGHSHVYWYRQLPEEGLKFMVYLQKENIIDESGMPKERFSAEFPKEGPSILRIQQVVRGDSAAYFCASSLYGTTNEKLFFGSGTQLSVL.

This clone was picked up a small number of times. V and J are TRBV18 and TRBJ1-1, with TRBD1 matching 12 bases. Per the germline V gene, CDR1 is KGHSH and CDR2 is LQKENI. The CDR3 loop spans 15 amino acids. V trimming: 2 bases; J trimming: 7 bases; junction bases outside the gene matches: 5. CDR3 bases: TGTGCCAGCTCACCAGGGACAGGGGGCGGAGGTGAAGCTTTCTTT. It is translated as CASSPGTGGGGEAFF.

This clone appeared a few times. The V gene is TRBV30, the J gene TRBJ1-1; D call uncertain. Trimming removed 0 bases from V and 1 base from J, with 9 bases in between. CDR3 length: 14 amino acids. Germline V gene lookup returns CDR1 GTSNPN and CDR2 SVGIG (reference sequence). CDR3 in amino acids: CAWSVYDKNTEAFF. The CDR3 DNA is TGTGCCTGGAGTGTATACGACAAGAACACTGAAGCTTTCTTT.

This clone appeared a few times. The sample holds other DNA sequences that translate to the same CDR3. V is TRBV27 and J is TRBJ2-7; D perhaps matches TRBD2 (5 bases). Per the germline V gene, CDR1 is MNHEY and CDR2 is SMNVEV (reference sequence). The CDR3 length is 13 residues. The V end was cut by 4 bases, the J end by 0 bases, with 7 bases between. CDR3 DNA: TGTGCCAGCAGTTCGAGCGGCTCCTACGAGCAGTACTTC. This gives the protein CASSSSGSYEQYF.

This clone has more than one count but fewer than ten. The CDR3 sequence: CASSSPDRATGELFF. Written as DNA, the CDR3 is TGCGCCAGCAGCTCCCCGGACAGGGCTACCGGGGAGCTGTTTTTT. The chain employs TRBV5-1 and TRBJ2-2; 8 nucleotides match TRBD1. CDR1 SGHRS and CDR2 YFSETQ come from the germline V gene. V lost 3 bases and J lost 5; bases outside the gene matches: 6. The length of the CDR3 is 15 residues.

The chain employs TRBV7-9 and TRBJ1-4; D is possibly TRBD1 (5 bases). The V end lost 6 bases, the J end lost 6 bases, and 17 bases lay between the germline ends. The CDR3 runs to 15 residues. CDR1 is SEHNR, CDR2 FQNEAQ, per germline (reference sequence). DNA of the CDR3: TGTGCCAGCAGTTTCGGGGCGGGATCGGATGAAAAACTGTTTTTT. Amino acids: CASSFGAGSDEKLFF. Using reference TRBV7-9 and TRBJ1-4 for the parts outside the CDR3, the full variable domain is DTGVSQNPRHKITKRGQNVTFRCDPISEHNRLYWYRQTLGQGPEFLTYFQNEAQLEKSRLLSDRFSAERPKGSFSTLEIQRTEQGDSAMYLCASSFGAGSDEKLFFGSGTQLSVL.

There are a few counts of this clone. V usage is TRBV5-4 and J usage is TRBJ2-5, with D perhaps assigned TRBD1 or TRBD2 (5 bases each). CDR3 size: 15 residues. V gave up 2 bases and J gave up 2 bases, with 13 bases separating them. Germline V gene lookup returns CDR1 SGHNT and CDR2 YYREEE (reference sequence). DNA of the CDR3: TGTGCCAGCAGCTTACGACGGGGCCCGCAAGAGACCCAGTACTTC. Protein product: CASSLRRGPQETQYF.

A few counts support this clone. This same CDR3 is encoded by further DNA sequences in the sample. V usage is TRBV7-3 and J usage is TRBJ1-1, with 8 bases identical to TRBD1. CDR1 and CDR2 from the germline V gene are SGHTA and FQGTGA. Trimming at V came to 5 bases and at J to 8 bases, leaving 1 base not matched to a gene. The CDR3 is 11 residues long. DNA of the CDR3: TGTGCCAGCAGCCCAGGGGGCGAAGCTTTCTTT. It codes for CASSPGGEAFF. Full variable domain (remainder filled in from reference TRBV7-3 and TRBJ1-1): GAGVSQTPSNKVTEKGKYVELRCDPISGHTALYWYRQSLGQGPEFLIYFQGTGAADDSGLPNDRFFAVRPEGSVSTLKIQRTERGDSAVYLCASSPGGEAFFGQGTRLTVV.

This clone was seen a few times. This chain links TRBV6-5 with TRBJ1-1; possibly TRBD1 for D (5 bases). V lost 6 bases and J lost 10, with 15 bases in between. CDR3 size: 12 residues. Germline V gene data show CDR1 as MNHEY and CDR2 as SVGAGI. In DNA form, the CDR3 reads TGTGCCAGCAGGCAAAACGGGGGTAGAGCTTTCTTT. Encoded protein: CASRQNGGRAFF.

This clone has only a few counts. The chain couples TRBV19 to TRBJ2-7; D may be TRBD2 (5 bases). CDR1 and CDR2 (germline): LNHDA, SQIVND (reference sequence). This CDR3 is 15 amino acids long. The V end lost 6 bases, the J end lost 4 bases, and 19 bases lay between the germline ends. Written as DNA, the CDR3 is TGTGCCAGTAGAAAAACAGCGGCCCTAGGTTACGAGCAGTACTTC. Encoded protein: CASRKTAALGYEQYF.

This CDR3 is CASSVREGLNEQYF. The CDR3 coding sequence is TGTGCCAGCAGCGTGCGGGAGGGCCTAAACGAGCAGTACTTC. The chain is built from TRBV4-2 and TRBJ2-7; 9 bases align to TRBD2. CDR1 is LGHNA and CDR2 is YNFKEQ in the germline V gene. The V and J ends lost 5 bases and 5 bases, in that order; junction bases with no gene match: 7. This CDR3 contains 14 residues.

This clone was recorded a few times. The chain employs TRBV10-3 and TRBJ2-1; weak D call: TRBD1 (6 bases). Germline values: CDR1 ENHRY, CDR2 SYGVKD. The V and J ends lost 10 bases and 12 bases respectively, with 16 bases between them. The CDR3 has 11 residues. The CDR3 DNA follows: TGTGCCACCACACAGGGCCAGAGGCAGTTCTTC. Translation gives CATTQGQRQFF.

This clone came up a few times. This chain connects TRBV7-9 to TRBJ2-7, with TRBD1 as a possible D gene (6 bases). The CDR3 totals 15 residues. Looked up from germline, CDR1 is SEHNR and CDR2 is FQNEAQ (reference sequence). V was shortened by 4 bases and J by 2 bases, with 15 bases between the two germline ends. CDR3 sequence: CASSSTGRVTYEQYF. In DNA, the CDR3 is TGTGCCAGCAGCTCGACAGGCCGAGTAACCTACGAGCAGTACTTC.

Remarks on this clone: The same CDR3 also results from other DNA sequences found in this sample. This chain uses TRBV27 with TRBJ2-5; TRBD2 matches 11 bases. CDR3 length equals 14 residues. The germline V gene encodes CDR1 MNHEY and CDR2 SMNVEV (reference sequence). V lost 6 bases, J lost 4 bases, and 4 bases stayed unmatched. Here the CDR3 reads CASSPSGRRETQYF. CDR3 DNA sequence: TGTGCCAGCAGCCCTAGCGGGAGGAGAGAGACCCAGTACTTC.

This clone was recorded a few times. This chain connects TRBV5-4 to TRBJ2-7, with 7 nucleotides matching TRBD1. The trim removed 4 bases at V and 5 bases at J, leaving 6 bases unmatched. The length of the CDR3 is 13 residues. Germline V gene data show CDR1 as SGHNT and CDR2 as YYREEE (reference sequence). CDR3 nucleotides: TGTGCCAGCAGCGTGGGACAGCGGAACGAGCAGTACTTC. This encodes CASSVGQRNEQYF.

The genes are TRBV5-1 and TRBJ2-1, with 9 bases lining up with TRBD2. J was trimmed by 7 bases and V by 5 bases; bases with no gene match: 4. The CDR3 consists of 13 residues. Germline V gives CDR1 SGHRS, CDR2 YFSETQ. CDR3 residues: CASRASGGNEQFF. For the CDR3, the DNA is TGCGCCAGCAGGGCGAGCGGGGGGAATGAGCAGTTCTTC.

V usage is TRBV7-2 and J usage is TRBJ2-7; 9 bases are shared with TRBD1. CDR1 and CDR2 from the germline V gene are SGHTA and FQGNSA. The CDR3 is 15 residues long. Trimming at V came to 4 bases and at J to 2 bases, leaving 6 bases not matched to a gene. CDR3 in amino acids: CASSSSGTGTYEQYF. In nucleotides, the CDR3 is TGTGCCAGCAGCTCCTCCGGGACAGGGACCTACGAGCAGTACTTC. Based on the CDR3 plus reference TRBV7-2 and TRBJ2-7, the full variable domain is GAGVSQSPSNKVTEKGKDVELRCDPISGHTALYWYRQSLGQGLEFLIYFQGNSAPDKSGLPSDRFSAERTGGSVSTLTIQRTQQEDSAVYLCASSSSGTGTYEQYFGPGTRLTVT.

This chain joins TRBV4-2 and TRBJ2-5, with 7 bases aligning to TRBD1. Per the germline V gene, CDR1 is LGHNA and CDR2 is YNFKEQ. This CDR3 spans 14 amino acids. Germline trimming cut 6 bases from V and 5 bases from J; bases unmatched to any gene: 9. CDR3 coding DNA: TGTGCCAGCAGTGTGGGAACAGGGGAGGAGACCCAGTACTTC. Encoded protein: CASSVGTGEETQYF.

This clone was detected only a few times. The gene calls are TRBV7-6 and TRBJ2-3, with TRBD1 as a possible D gene (7 bases). The CDR3 has 13 amino acids. Germline CDR1 and CDR2: SGHVS and FNYEAQ. Trimming took 5 bases from V and 10 from J, leaving 16 bases between them. DNA for the CDR3: TGTGCCAGCAGCCCAACACAGGGGAGGTCGCAGTATTTT. This translates into CASSPTQGRSQYF.

V and J are TRBV7-9 and TRBJ2-2; D gene uncertain. CDR1 is SEHNR, CDR2 FQNEAQ, per germline (reference sequence). V was pared by 11 bases and J by 0 bases, with 13 bases between. The CDR3 is 14 amino acids. The CDR3 DNA is TGTGCCCGCACGGGCACTTCGAACACCGGGGAGCTGTTTTTT. Translated: CARTGTSNTGELFF.

This clone was found a few times. This chain connects TRBV7-9 to TRBJ1-5, with D unresolved. Germline loops: CDR1 SEHNR, CDR2 FQNEAQ (reference sequence). This CDR3 is built from 15 residues. The V and J ends lost 2 bases and 3 bases respectively, with 11 bases between them. The CDR3 here is CASSLQADPNQPQHF. The DNA of the CDR3 is TGTGCCAGCAGCTTACAGGCCGACCCCAATCAGCCCCAGCATTTT.

This clone was seen only a few times. This chain connects TRBV27 to TRBJ2-1, with 10 nucleotides matching TRBD1. Germline values: CDR1 MNHEY, CDR2 SMNVEV (reference sequence). V was pared by 0 bases and J by 3 bases, with 5 bases of the junction left unmatched. The CDR3 contains 17 residues. CDR3: CASSLSFDRGLYNEQFF. CDR3 sequence (DNA): TGTGCCAGCAGTTTATCCTTCGACAGGGGGCTCTACAATGAGCAGTTCTTC.

This clone occurred a few times. The chain links TRBV14 to TRBJ2-7; 7 bases are a match to TRBD1. Germline lookup yields CDR1 SGHDN and CDR2 FVKESK. There are 17 residues in the CDR3. V lost 0 bases to trimming and J lost 5 bases; unmatched junction nucleotides: 13. The CDR3 DNA follows: TGTGCCAGCAGCCAAGAAAGAGAAGGGGACAGTCAGGACGAGCAGTACTTC. As protein: CASSQEREGDSQDEQYF.

This clone has more than one count but fewer than ten. The genes are TRBV5-1 and TRBJ2-3, with no clear D. There are 12 residues in the CDR3. Germline CDR1 reads SGHRS; CDR2 reads YFSETQ. V was trimmed by 0 bases and J by 4 bases, leaving 3 bases between them. The CDR3 DNA follows: TGCGCCAGCAGCTTGGCTTCAGATACGCAGTATTTT. As protein: CASSLASDTQYF.

This clone was recorded at least ten times. V and J are TRBV10-3 and TRBJ1-1; D gene uncertain. Germline-derived CDR1 and CDR2 are ENHRY and SYGVKD. V gave up 6 bases and J gave up 3 bases, with 11 bases separating them. This CDR3 has 13 residues. The CDR3 coding sequence is TGTGCCATCAGGCCAACGAAGGACACTGAAGCTTTCTTT. Amino acids: CAIRPTKDTEAFF.

This clone was seen at least ten times. This chain joins TRBV11-2 and TRBJ1-4; D is uncertain. Germline CDR1 is SGHAT and CDR2 is FQNNGV. The CDR3 has 13 residues. V was clipped by 5 bases and J by 0 bases, with 4 bases between them. The CDR3 DNA reads TGTGCCAGCAGCGACGCAACTAATGAAAAACTGTTTTTT. This translates into CASSDATNEKLFF. The full variable domain, rest sourced from reference TRBV11-2 and TRBJ1-4, is EAGVAQSPRYKIIEKRQSVAFWCNPISGHATLYWYQQILGQGPKLLIQFQNNGVVDDSQLPKDRFSAERLKGVDSTLKIQPAKLEDSAVYLCASSDATNEKLFFGSGTQLSVL.

This clone has more than one count but fewer than ten. The chain joins TRBV5-4 to TRBJ2-2; weak D call: TRBD1 (6 bases). Looked up from germline, CDR1 is SGHNT and CDR2 is YYREEE (reference sequence). The V and J ends lost 0 bases and 5 bases respectively, with 8 bases between them. The CDR3 totals 14 residues. CDR3 nucleotide sequence: TGTGCCAGCAGCTTGGTGGGGGCAACCGGGGAGCTGTTTTTT. Translating gives CASSLVGATGELFF.

This clone appeared many times. The chain uses TRBV10-3 and TRBJ1-5; unclear D gene. The germline gives CDR1 ENHRY, CDR2 SYGVKD. The CDR3 has 13 amino acids. V was shortened by 6 bases and J by 1 base, with 7 bases between the two germline ends. The CDR3 DNA sequence: TGTGCCATCAGCGGGGTAAGCAATCAGCCCCAGCATTTT. Protein: CAISGVSNQPQHF.